The entry below gives a single T cell receptor beta chain sequence along with its context. This record comes from a study of blood T cell repertoires in COVID-19. Study-level information: There were acute and convalescent COVID-19 samples, and they came from the United States, Italy and Spain. The cDNA or gDNA used as material had been derived from T cells, B-cell-depleted T cells, or PBMCs.

Source study methods: Reference gene primer amplification gave estimated nucleated cell counts. The method was immunoSEQ multiplex PCR; TCRdb's version includes in-frame clones alone and lacks a portion of them. The DNA was the basis for D and trimming; V, J and clone size are from that table. The sample lists approximately 170,000 clones; around 87% were seen once. CDR3 size: 10 residues. Germline V gene sequence: CDR1 GTSNPN, CDR2 SVGIG (reference sequence). Deletions cut 8 bases from V and 6 bases from J, with 9 bases between. The chain uses TRBV30 and TRBJ2-3; the D gene is possibly TRBD2 (5 bases). The sequenced material came from peripheral blood. The TCR was taken from a woman aged 80 or over in a cohort sampled during active or convalescent COVID-19. CDR3 bases: TGTGCCCGCGAGGGTGATACGCAGTATTTT. The encoded protein is CAREGDTQYF. The whole variable domain, remainder taken from reference TRBV30 and TRBJ2-3, is SQTIHQWPATLVQPVGSPLSLECTVEGTSNPNLYWYRQAAGRGLQLLFYSVGIGQISSEVPQNLSASRPQDRQFILSSKKLLLSDSGFYLCAREGDTQYFGPGTRLTVL.